The 18 T cell receptor beta chains below come from one sample, sequenced in a study of control samples from healthy donors and cancer patients. The protocol was immunoSEQ multiplex PCR, while the TCRdb copy is restricted to in-frame clones and leaves out a portion. Seen here are around 110,000 clones, 85% to 95% observed once, and the top ten hold roughly 2.6%. Sample: blood. These receptors were taken from a man aged 25-45 years in good health.

The sample holds one count of this clone. The chain's CDR3 is CASSSMRGARKLFF. CDR3 DNA sequence: TGTGCCAGCAGCTCAATGAGGGGAGCAAGAAAACTGTTTTTT. The V call is TRBV5-6, the J call TRBJ1-4, with D perhaps matching TRBD1 (5 bases). V lost 3 bases, J lost 10 bases, and 16 bases lay in between. The germline V gene encodes CDR1 SGHDT and CDR2 YYEEEE. The CDR3 totals 14 residues.

The V gene is TRBV6-5, the J gene TRBJ1-4, with D perhaps matching TRBD1 (6 bases). The germline V and J ends were trimmed by 2 bases and 6 bases, with 13 bases remaining between them. From germline, CDR1 is MNHEY and CDR2 SVGAGI. The CDR3 spans 15 residues. The CDR3 sequence: CASSYGWGAHEKLFF. Written as DNA, the CDR3 is TGTGCCAGCAGTTACGGTTGGGGGGCGCATGAAAAACTGTTTTTT.

The V call is TRBV29-1, the J call TRBJ1-2, with D possibly being TRBD1 (5 bases). Trimming removed 0 bases at V and 0 bases at J, with 14 bases between. There are 16 residues in the CDR3. CDR1 and CDR2 from the germline V gene are SQVTM and ANQGSEA. CDR3: CSVEDRRGEANYGYTF. The DNA for the CDR3 is TGCAGCGTTGAAGATCGTCGAGGGGAAGCTAACTATGGCTACACCTTC.

V is TRBV9 and J is TRBJ2-1, with 10 bases identical to TRBD1. Germline CDR1 is SGDLS and CDR2 is YYNGEE. CDR3 size: 16 residues. V shed 0 bases and J 1 base; nucleotides not matched to a gene: 1. The CDR3 DNA reads TGTGCCAGCAGCGTAGCGGACAGGGGGTCCTACAATGAGCAGTTCTTC. This encodes CASSVADRGSYNEQFF. Using reference TRBV9 and TRBJ2-1 for the parts outside the CDR3, the full variable domain is DSGVTQTPKHLITATGQRVTLRCSPRSGDLSVYWYQQSLDQGLQFLIQYYNGEERAKGNILERFSAQQFPDLHSELNLSSLELGDSALYFCASSVADRGSYNEQFFGPGTRLTVL.

This CDR3 reads CASSLDWTRGGASLTGELFF. The CDR3 DNA reads as TGTGCCAGCAGCTTAGATTGGACTCGCGGGGGGGCCAGCCTGACCGGGGAGCTGTTTTTT. The chain has TRBV11-2 and TRBJ2-2; 9 bases map to TRBD2. This CDR3 is built from 20 residues. Germline lookup yields CDR1 SGHAT and CDR2 FQNNGV. Trimming took 0 bases from V and 5 from J; bases not matched to a gene: 16.

This sequence joins TRBV9 and TRBJ1-1; 7 bases line up with TRBD1. This CDR3 has 14 amino acids. V dropped 0 bases and J dropped 5; count of bases not matched to a gene: 4. The germline gives CDR1 SGDLS, CDR2 YYNGEE. The CDR3 region has the DNA TGTGCCAGCAGCGTAGGGCGCAGGGGGACTGAAGCTTTCTTT. This codes for CASSVGRRGTEAFF.

The chain employs TRBV7-2 and TRBJ2-3, with TRBD2 matching 9 bases. The CDR3 runs to 16 residues. Germline-derived CDR1 and CDR2 are SGHTA and FQGNSA. V lost 6 bases to trimming and J lost 1 base; unmatched junction nucleotides: 8. CDR3 loop: CASRPNPSGGTDTQYF. For the CDR3, the DNA is TGTGCCAGCAGACCAAACCCTAGCGGGGGCACAGATACGCAGTATTTT.

The chain has TRBV5-4 and TRBJ2-7; TRBD1 agrees at 8 bases. Losses at the gene ends were 0 bases for V and 7 bases for J; bases not matched to a gene: 6. Germline values: CDR1 SGHNT, CDR2 YYREEE (reference sequence). The CDR3 has 14 residues. The chain's CDR3 is CASSLGQGAVEQYF. The CDR3 nucleotides read TGTGCCAGCAGCTTGGGCCAGGGGGCGGTGGAGCAGTACTTC.

The chain recombines TRBV5-4 with TRBJ2-2; D is possibly TRBD2 (6 bases). Germline V lookup: CDR1 SGHNT, CDR2 YYREEE (reference sequence). Trimming removed 7 bases at V and 1 base at J, with 14 bases between. The CDR3 runs 15 residues. The DNA of the CDR3 is TGTGCCAGCCTGATGGCGGGGCGGAACACCGGGGAGCTGTTTTTT. It translates to CASLMAGRNTGELFF.

The V and J genes are TRBV4-2 and TRBJ1-5; a possible D gene is TRBD1 (5 bases). Germline-derived CDR1 and CDR2 are LGHNA and YNFKEQ. V gave up 1 base and J gave up 6 bases, with 10 bases separating them. The CDR3 is 14 residues long. The CDR3 protein is CASSQVIGVQPQHF. The CDR3 DNA sequence: TGTGCCAGCAGCCAAGTAATAGGGGTTCAGCCCCAGCATTTT.

This clone was seen a single time. The chain carries TRBV19 and TRBJ1-2, with unresolved D. The CDR3 covers 13 residues. The germline V and J ends were trimmed by 5 bases and 2 bases, with 9 bases remaining between them. Germline V CDR1 and CDR2: LNHDA, SQIVND (reference sequence). This CDR3 is CASSPSGNYGYTF. CDR3 in DNA: TGTGCCAGTAGTCCCTCGGGGAACTATGGCTACACCTTC.

The chain joins TRBV15 to TRBJ2-7, with D maybe TRBD1 (6 bases). The ends were cut back, 0 bases at V and 5 bases at J, with 14 bases in the middle. Germline V gives CDR1 LNHNV, CDR2 YYDKDF (reference sequence). CDR3 length: 15 residues. The CDR3 nucleotides are TGTGCCACCAGCAGAGATCAGGGGATATTCGACGAGCAGTACTTC. Translating gives CATSRDQGIFDEQYF.

The chain employs TRBV6-1 and TRBJ1-1; 7 positions agree with TRBD1. After removal of 3 bases from V and 6 bases from J, the junction contained 19 bases not matched to a gene. CDR3 length: 18 amino acids. Germline-derived CDR1 and CDR2 are MNHNS and SASEGT. For the CDR3, the DNA is TGTGCCAGCAGTGAGGATAAGTCGACAGGGCAGAGGGTCGCTGAAGCTTTCTTT. Protein: CASSEDKSTGQRVAEAFF.

The J gene is TRBJ2-3, the V gene TRBV5-1; a weak D match, TRBD2 (6 bases). Trimming shortened V by 3 bases and J by 3 bases, and 20 bases separated the two germline ends. This CDR3 comprises 17 residues. Germline V gives CDR1 SGHRS, CDR2 YFSETQ. CDR3 region: CASSSEGTSQVTDTQYF. CDR3 in DNA: TGCGCCAGCAGCTCGGAAGGGACTTCCCAAGTAACAGATACGCAGTATTTT.

The DNA for the CDR3 is TGCGCCAGCAGTCGCACACGGGACACCACTACTTCGGACAATGAGCAGTTCTTC. Its protein product is CASSRTRDTTTSDNEQFF. The gene calls are TRBV23-1 and TRBJ2-1; D perhaps matches TRBD1 (6 bases). TRBV23-1 counts as an open reading frame of uncertain function. The length of the CDR3 is 18 residues. V dropped 4 bases and J dropped 5 bases, with 24 bases sitting between them.

Only one count was recorded for this clone. This chain uses TRBV15 with TRBJ1-5, with 7 bases matching TRBD1. Germline-derived CDR1 and CDR2 are LNHNV and YYDKDF (reference sequence). There are 13 residues in the CDR3. After removal of 8 bases from V and 6 bases from J, the junction contained 7 bases not matched to a gene. The CDR3 here is CATRHRGSQPQHF. The CDR3 DNA is TGTGCCACCCGTCACAGGGGAAGTCAGCCCCAGCATTTT.

This clone occurred once. The gene calls are TRBV3-1 (or the pseudogene TRBV3-2) and TRBJ2-5, with D possibly being TRBD1 (5 bases). Germline V gene data show CDR1 as LGHDT and CDR2 as YNNKEL (reference sequence). The CDR3 spans 16 residues. The V and J ends lost 4 bases and 5 bases respectively, with 20 bases between them. The CDR3 DNA reads TGTGCCAGCAGCCCAGGGTGGGTCGACGTTCCGGAGACCCAGTACTTC. It encodes CASSPGWVDVPETQYF.

V gene TRBV6-1 combines with J gene TRBJ1-2; TRBD1 matches 7 bases. Germline CDR1 is MNHNS and CDR2 is SASEGT. The CDR3 spans 12 residues. Unmatched junction bases numbered 7, after V lost 10 bases and J lost 5 bases. CDR3 region: CATKGTAYGYTF. The CDR3 region has the DNA TGTGCCACCAAGGGGACAGCGTATGGCTACACCTTC.